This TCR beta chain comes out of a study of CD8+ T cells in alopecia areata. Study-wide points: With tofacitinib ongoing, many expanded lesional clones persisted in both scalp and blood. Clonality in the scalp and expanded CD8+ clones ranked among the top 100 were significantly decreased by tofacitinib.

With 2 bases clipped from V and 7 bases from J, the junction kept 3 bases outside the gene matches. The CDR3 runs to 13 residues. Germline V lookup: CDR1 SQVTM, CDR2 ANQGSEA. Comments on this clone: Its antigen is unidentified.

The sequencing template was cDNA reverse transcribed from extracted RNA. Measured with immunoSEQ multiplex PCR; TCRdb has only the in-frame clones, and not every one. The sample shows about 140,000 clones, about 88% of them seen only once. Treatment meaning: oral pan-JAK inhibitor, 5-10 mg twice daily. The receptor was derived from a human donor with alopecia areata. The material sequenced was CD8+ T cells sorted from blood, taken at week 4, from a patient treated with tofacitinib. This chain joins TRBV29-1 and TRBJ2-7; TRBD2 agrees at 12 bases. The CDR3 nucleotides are TGCAGCGTTGAACTAGCGGGAGGGCCGGAGCAGTACTTC. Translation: CSVELAGGPEQYF.